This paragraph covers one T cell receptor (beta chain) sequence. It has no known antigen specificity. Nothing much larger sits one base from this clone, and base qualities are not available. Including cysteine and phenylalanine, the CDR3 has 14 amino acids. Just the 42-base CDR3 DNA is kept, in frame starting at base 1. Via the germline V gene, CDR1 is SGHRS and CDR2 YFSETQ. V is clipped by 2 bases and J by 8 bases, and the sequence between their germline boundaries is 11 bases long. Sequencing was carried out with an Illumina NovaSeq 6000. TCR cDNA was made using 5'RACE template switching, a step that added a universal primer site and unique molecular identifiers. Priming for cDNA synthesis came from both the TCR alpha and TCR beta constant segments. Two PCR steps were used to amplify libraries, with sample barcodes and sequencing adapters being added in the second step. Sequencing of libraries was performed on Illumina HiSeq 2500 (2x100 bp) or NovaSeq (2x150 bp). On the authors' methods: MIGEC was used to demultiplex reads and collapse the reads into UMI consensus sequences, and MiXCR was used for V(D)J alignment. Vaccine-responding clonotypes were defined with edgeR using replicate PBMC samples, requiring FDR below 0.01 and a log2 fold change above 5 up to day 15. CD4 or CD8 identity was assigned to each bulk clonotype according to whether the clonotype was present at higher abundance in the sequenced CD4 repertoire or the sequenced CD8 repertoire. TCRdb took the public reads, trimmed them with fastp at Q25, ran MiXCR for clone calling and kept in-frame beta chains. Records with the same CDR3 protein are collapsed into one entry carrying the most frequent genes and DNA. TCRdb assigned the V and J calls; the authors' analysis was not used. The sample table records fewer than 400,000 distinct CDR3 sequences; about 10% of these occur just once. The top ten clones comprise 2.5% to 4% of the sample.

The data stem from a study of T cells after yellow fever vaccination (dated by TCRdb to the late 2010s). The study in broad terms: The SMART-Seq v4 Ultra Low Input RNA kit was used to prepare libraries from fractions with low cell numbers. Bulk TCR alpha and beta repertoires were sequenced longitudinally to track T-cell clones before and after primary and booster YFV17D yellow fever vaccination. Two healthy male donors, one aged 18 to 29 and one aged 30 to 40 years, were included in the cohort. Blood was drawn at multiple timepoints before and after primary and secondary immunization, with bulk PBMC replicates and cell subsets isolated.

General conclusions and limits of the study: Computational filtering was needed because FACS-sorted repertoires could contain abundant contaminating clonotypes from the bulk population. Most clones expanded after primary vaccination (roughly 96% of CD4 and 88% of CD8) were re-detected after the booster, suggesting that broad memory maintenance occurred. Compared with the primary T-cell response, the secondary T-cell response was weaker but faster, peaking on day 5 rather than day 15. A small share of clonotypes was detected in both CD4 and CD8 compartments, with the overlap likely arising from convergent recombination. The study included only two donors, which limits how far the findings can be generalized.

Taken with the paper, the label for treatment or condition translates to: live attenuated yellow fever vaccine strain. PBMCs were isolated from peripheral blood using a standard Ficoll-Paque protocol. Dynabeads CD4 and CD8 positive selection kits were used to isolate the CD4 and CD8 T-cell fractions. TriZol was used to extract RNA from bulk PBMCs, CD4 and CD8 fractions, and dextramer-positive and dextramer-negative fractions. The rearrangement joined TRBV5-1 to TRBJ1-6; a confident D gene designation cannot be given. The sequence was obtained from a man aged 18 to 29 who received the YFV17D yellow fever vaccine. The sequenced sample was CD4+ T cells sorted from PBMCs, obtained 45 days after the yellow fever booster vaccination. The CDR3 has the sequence CASSFRGVDSPLHF. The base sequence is TGCGCCAGCAGCTTCCGCGGGGTGGATTCACCCCTCCACTTT. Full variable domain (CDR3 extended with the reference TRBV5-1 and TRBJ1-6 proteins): KAGVTQTPRYLIKTRGQQVTLSCSPISGHRSVSWYQQTPGQGLQFLFEYFSETQRNKGNFPGRFSGRQFSNSRSEMNVSTLELGDSALYLCASSFRGVDSPLHFGNGTRLTVT.